A selection of T cell receptor beta chains follows, all from one sample in a study of CD8 T cells in ankylosing spondylitis. MiXCR, run by TCRdb on the 5' RACE reads, gives a single entry per CDR3 protein. The sample records roughly 100,000 distinct CDR3 sequences, roughly 8.3% being singletons. The sequenced material came from blood, either unsorted or a sorted T cell fraction (not recorded which). These receptors were obtained from a male donor with ankylosing spondylitis or in good health (not recorded which). Each CDR3 is given with its conserved first and last residue. A D gene is named only where the DNA matches it firmly. Size values are once, few and many counts, or a class for expanded clones, and some rows have none.

clone size	V gene	D gene	J gene	CDR3 DNA	CDR3 protein
many	TRBV6-5	TRBD2	TRBJ2-1	TGTGCCAGCAGTTACAGCGGACTAGCGGGGGTATACAATGAGCAGTTCTTC	CASSYSGLAGVYNEQFF
many	TRBV6-1	.	TRBJ2-7	TGTGCCAGCAAGCAAACCCACAGTCTTAGCTCCTACGAGCAGTACTTC	CASKQTHSLSSYEQYF
.	TRBV7-9	.	TRBJ1-1	TGTGCCAGCTCCAGGACTGGGGGAGCTTTCTTT	CASSRTGGAFF
many	TRBV5-4	TRBD1	TRBJ1-1	TGTGCCAGCAGCTCGCTGGCAGGGGGCAACACTGAAGCTTTCTTT	CASSSLAGGNTEAFF
many	TRBV12-5	.	TRBJ1-1	TGTGCTAGTGGTTTCGGGGGGCCGTTAAACACTGAAGCTTTCTTT	CASGFGGPLNTEAFF
few	TRBV7-2	TRBD2	TRBJ2-1	TGTGCCAGCAGCTTGACTAGCGGGGGGGTGATCTACAATGAGCAGTTCTTC	CASSLTSGGVIYNEQFF
many	TRBV7-8	TRBD2	TRBJ2-3	TGTGCCAGCAGCTTAGGCGGGGGGCCAGATACGCAGTATTTT	CASSLGGGPDTQYF
many	TRBV25-1	.	TRBJ1-2	TGTGCCAGCAGTGAGGATCAGGACTGGGATTATGGCTACACCTTC	CASSEDQDWDYGYTF
many	TRBV12-3/TRBV12-4	.	TRBJ1-2	TGTGCCAGCAGTGCCGGGCCCTCTACCTTC	CASSAGPSTF
many	TRBV4-3	TRBD2	TRBJ2-2	TGCGCCAGCAGCCCCAGGACTAGCGGGAGTACGGCCGGGGAGCTGTTTTTT	CASSPRTSGSTAGELFF
many	TRBV20-1	TRBD2	TRBJ2-3	TGCAGTGCTAGAGCATGGGCTAGCGGGGGCACAGATACGCAGTATTTT	CSARAWASGGTDTQYF
many	TRBV20-1	TRBD2	TRBJ2-7	TGCAGTGCTAGAGCTCCCCCGGGACTAGGTTTCTCTGGGGAGCAGTACTTC	CSARAPPGLGFSGEQYF
few	TRBV4-3	.	TRBJ2-2	TGCGCCAGCAGCCAGGGGACATACTACACCGGGGAGCTGTTTTTT	CASSQGTYYTGELFF
many	TRBV7-2	TRBD1	TRBJ1-2	TGTGCCAGCAGCTCGACAGGGATTATCGGCGGCTACACCTTC	CASSSTGIIGGYTF
many	TRBV12-3/TRBV12-4	.	TRBJ2-5	TGTGCCAGCAGTTTTGACGCCAGGACAGAGACCCAGTACTTC	CASSFDARTETQYF
many	TRBV24-1	.	TRBJ2-2	TGTGCCACCAGTGAGCGATTCGGCACCGGGGAGCTGTTTTTT	CATSERFGTGELFF
many	TRBV18	TRBD1	TRBJ2-2	TGTGCCAGCTCACCAAACAGGGGGCGGAACACCGGGGAGCTGTTTTTT	CASSPNRGRNTGELFF
.	TRBV3-1	.	TRBJ1-1	TGTGCCAGCACTCCGGGGGGAAGCACTGAAGCTTTCTTT	CASTPGGSTEAFF
many	TRBV7-6	.	TRBJ1-4	TGTGCCAGCAGCTTAGGAAGGGGTCGGGTTGAAAAACTGTTTTTT	CASSLGRGRVEKLFF
many	TRBV6-2/TRBV6-3	.	TRBJ1-1	TGTGCCAGCAGTCGTGACAGGTTATTCGGGAACACTGAAGCTTTCTTT	CASSRDRLFGNTEAFF
few	TRBV7-2	TRBD2	TRBJ2-3	TGTGCCAGCAGCCCCCTGACTAGCGGCACAGATACGCAGTATTTT	CASSPLTSGTDTQYF
many	TRBV5-1	.	TRBJ2-4	TGCGCCAGCAGCTTGGGGACCCAAAACATTCAGTACTTC	CASSLGTQNIQYF
few	TRBV7-9	.	TRBJ2-7	TGTGCCAGCAGCTCAGTAGGCATCTACGTGCAGTACTTC	CASSSVGIYVQYF
many	TRBV2	TRBD1	TRBJ2-7	TGTGCCAGCAGTAAGAACAGGGGAGTTTTTCCCTACGAGCAGTACTTC	CASSKNRGVFPYEQYF
.	TRBV20-1	.	TRBJ2-5	TGCTGTGCTAGAAGGAGCAGGAATCGATACCAAGAGACCCAGTACTTC	CCARRSRNRYQETQYF
many	TRBV4-3	.	TRBJ1-2	TGCGCCAGCAGCCATCTAACATTAGGTCGAGGGGCTCTCTATGGCTACACCTTC	CASSHLTLGRGALYGYTF
many	TRBV5-1	TRBD2	TRBJ2-7	TGCGCCAGCAGCTTCGGACTAGCGGGAAGTCGTGGGTACGAGCAGTACTTC	CASSFGLAGSRGYEQYF
many	TRBV5-1	.	TRBJ2-1	TGCGCCAGCAGCCCCGACTACAATGAGCAGTTCTTC	CASSPDYNEQFF
many	TRBV7-2	TRBD1	TRBJ2-1	TGTGCCAGCAGCTTAAGGGTCGGGGACAGGGAGTCCAATGAGCAGTTCTTC	CASSLRVGDRESNEQFF
many	TRBV9	.	TRBJ1-1	TGTGCCAGCAGCGTAGGTGGTGGGGGCCACACTGAAGCTTTCTTT	CASSVGGGGHTEAFF
many	TRBV7-2	TRBD1	TRBJ2-7	TGTGCCAGCAGCTTAGGCCGGGACAGGGCCCTTTACGAGCAGTACTTC	CASSLGRDRALYEQYF
many	TRBV29-1	.	TRBJ2-5	TGCAGCGTTGTTTATGTGGCGGAGACCCAGTACTTC	CSVVYVAETQYF
many	TRBV12-3/TRBV12-4	.	TRBJ2-3	TGTGCCAGCAGTCTCAGAGCGGTCCGGATTACAGATACGCAGTATTTT	CASSLRAVRITDTQYF
.	TRBV7-9	TRBD1	TRBJ2-1	TGTGCCAGCAGCACCAGTCCAGACAGGGGGCTTAATGAGCAGTTCTTC	CASSTSPDRGLNEQFF
.	TRBV7-2	.	TRBJ1-5	TGTGCCAGCATCTTAGTGGGCCAGCCCCAGCATTTT	CASILVGQPQHF
many	TRBV29-1	TRBD1	TRBJ2-7	TGCAGCGCCTTAGACAGGGTCTCCTACGAGCAGTACTTC	CSALDRVSYEQYF